Sequencing of this TCR beta chain was carried out in a study of blood T cell repertoires in COVID-19. This CDR3 contains 14 residues. The germline V gene encodes CDR1 MNHEY and CDR2 SMNVEV (reference sequence). V lost 2 bases and J lost 7, with 11 bases in between. Libraries were prepared by immunoSEQ multiplex PCR; TCRdb keeps only in-frame clonotypes and omits some of them. This table holds more than 250,000 clones, roughly 87% found once. Cohort 3 recovery required two negative PCRs, clearance, or symptom resolution. The sequence came from a woman between 40 and 55 years old who had recovered from COVID-19. Sequencing was performed on PBMCs or T cells enriched from blood (not recorded which). The chain has TRBV27 and TRBJ1-4, with D hard to call. This CDR3 is CASSLGGTGEKLFF. The CDR3 nucleotides are TGTGCCAGCAGTTTAGGAGGTACTGGTGAAAAACTGTTTTTT.